This T cell receptor beta chain was obtained from a study of sequential checkpoint blockade in melanoma (dated by TCRdb to between 2018 and 2021). Background for the entire study: In a 1:1 randomization, patients received either first-line nivolumab then ipilimumab (arm A) or ipilimumab then nivolumab (arm B). Maintenance nivolumab came after both trial sequences.

TCRbeta CDR3 regions were immunosequenced from genomic DNA with the immunoSEQ Assay. Genomic DNA was amplified by bias-controlled multiplex PCR before high-throughput sequencing. Under the source paper's analysis protocol: To quantify the absolute abundance of each unique TCRbeta CDR3 region, the sequences were collapsed and filtered. Clonality, defined as 1 minus Pielou's evenness, was calculated using only productive rearrangements. Clones with significantly greater frequencies in on-treatment versus baseline samples were identified using a previously published method. In TCRdb, the immuneACCESS table is reduced to in-frame sequences with V and J assigned. These tables do not hold every clone; where another copy was compared, an unresolved V gene accounts for under half, and the others remain unexplained. That table is the source of V, J and clone size, and D and trimming were worked out from the DNA. The sample table holds tens of thousands of clones, of which over 60% were seen once. The top ten clones comprise over 20% of the sample.

The full study reports these points: Larger, independent patient cohorts are needed to validate the response-prediction model that combines TCR metrics and mutation burden.

There are 14 amino acids in the CDR3, from cysteine to phenylalanine inclusive. Only the CDR3 DNA is retained, 42 bases long and in frame from the first base. Between the V and J ends, shortened by 2 bases and 5 bases respectively, the junction contains 12 bases. From a lookup of the germline V gene, CDR1 and CDR2 are MDHEN and SYDVKM. The treatment or condition label here, explained by the study, means: randomized to nivolumab then ipilimumab (arm A) or the reverse (arm B). Prior DNA-damaging chemotherapy had not been received by any trial patient. On a FACS Aria II flow cytometer, live CD3+CD8+ cells that were negative for CD19 and CD56 were sorted from thawed PBMCs. Samples were obtained from patients with melanoma enrolled in CheckMate 064, a randomized, open-label phase II trial of sequential checkpoint blockade. Peripheral blood mononuclear cells were collected by leukapheresis, purified using Ficoll-Paque, and frozen in human serum containing about 10% DMSO. Right after sorting, the blood CD3+CD8+ cells were verified to be >98% pure, and DNA extraction followed.

About this clone: The antigen it binds to is not known. Base qualities are not recorded, but no much larger clone differs from it by a single base.

The rearranged chain carries TRBV28 and TRBJ2-5; the D gene lacks a confident call. This receptor was taken from a human donor with melanoma. The sample in question was CD8+ T cells sorted from blood (inferred from file names), obtained from a patient given nivolumab and ipilimumab in sequence. The CDR3 reads as follows: CASSLETPRETQYF. The sequence in DNA is TGTGCCAGCAGTTTAGAGACTCCCCGGGAGACCCAGTACTTC.